Sequencing of this TCR beta chain was carried out in a study of CD8 T cells in ankylosing spondylitis. General study findings and limits: In ankylosing spondylitis patients, matched synovial fluid reportedly showed significant enrichment of disease-linked clones.

TCRdb independently ran MiXCR on the 5' RACE reads; one entry per CDR3 protein. Counted here are approximately 100,000 distinct CDR3 sequences, 24% occurring once; the ten biggest clones make up 10% to 15%. On this clonotype itself: Its antigen is still unknown.

V shed 3 bases, J shed 1 base, and the junction held 10 bases outside the gene matches. This CDR3 spans 19 amino acids. CDR1 and CDR2 (germline): KGHDR, SFDVKD. The sample comprised synovial fluid, either unsorted or a sorted T cell fraction (not recorded which). The TCR comes from a male donor with ankylosing spondylitis. The gene calls are TRBV24-1 and TRBJ2-3; 12 bases are shared with TRBD2. The CDR3, as DNA: TGTGCCACCAGTGATCCGTACGTACTAGCGGGAGGTGGCACAGATACGCAGTATTTT. Translation: CATSDPYVLAGGGTDTQYF.